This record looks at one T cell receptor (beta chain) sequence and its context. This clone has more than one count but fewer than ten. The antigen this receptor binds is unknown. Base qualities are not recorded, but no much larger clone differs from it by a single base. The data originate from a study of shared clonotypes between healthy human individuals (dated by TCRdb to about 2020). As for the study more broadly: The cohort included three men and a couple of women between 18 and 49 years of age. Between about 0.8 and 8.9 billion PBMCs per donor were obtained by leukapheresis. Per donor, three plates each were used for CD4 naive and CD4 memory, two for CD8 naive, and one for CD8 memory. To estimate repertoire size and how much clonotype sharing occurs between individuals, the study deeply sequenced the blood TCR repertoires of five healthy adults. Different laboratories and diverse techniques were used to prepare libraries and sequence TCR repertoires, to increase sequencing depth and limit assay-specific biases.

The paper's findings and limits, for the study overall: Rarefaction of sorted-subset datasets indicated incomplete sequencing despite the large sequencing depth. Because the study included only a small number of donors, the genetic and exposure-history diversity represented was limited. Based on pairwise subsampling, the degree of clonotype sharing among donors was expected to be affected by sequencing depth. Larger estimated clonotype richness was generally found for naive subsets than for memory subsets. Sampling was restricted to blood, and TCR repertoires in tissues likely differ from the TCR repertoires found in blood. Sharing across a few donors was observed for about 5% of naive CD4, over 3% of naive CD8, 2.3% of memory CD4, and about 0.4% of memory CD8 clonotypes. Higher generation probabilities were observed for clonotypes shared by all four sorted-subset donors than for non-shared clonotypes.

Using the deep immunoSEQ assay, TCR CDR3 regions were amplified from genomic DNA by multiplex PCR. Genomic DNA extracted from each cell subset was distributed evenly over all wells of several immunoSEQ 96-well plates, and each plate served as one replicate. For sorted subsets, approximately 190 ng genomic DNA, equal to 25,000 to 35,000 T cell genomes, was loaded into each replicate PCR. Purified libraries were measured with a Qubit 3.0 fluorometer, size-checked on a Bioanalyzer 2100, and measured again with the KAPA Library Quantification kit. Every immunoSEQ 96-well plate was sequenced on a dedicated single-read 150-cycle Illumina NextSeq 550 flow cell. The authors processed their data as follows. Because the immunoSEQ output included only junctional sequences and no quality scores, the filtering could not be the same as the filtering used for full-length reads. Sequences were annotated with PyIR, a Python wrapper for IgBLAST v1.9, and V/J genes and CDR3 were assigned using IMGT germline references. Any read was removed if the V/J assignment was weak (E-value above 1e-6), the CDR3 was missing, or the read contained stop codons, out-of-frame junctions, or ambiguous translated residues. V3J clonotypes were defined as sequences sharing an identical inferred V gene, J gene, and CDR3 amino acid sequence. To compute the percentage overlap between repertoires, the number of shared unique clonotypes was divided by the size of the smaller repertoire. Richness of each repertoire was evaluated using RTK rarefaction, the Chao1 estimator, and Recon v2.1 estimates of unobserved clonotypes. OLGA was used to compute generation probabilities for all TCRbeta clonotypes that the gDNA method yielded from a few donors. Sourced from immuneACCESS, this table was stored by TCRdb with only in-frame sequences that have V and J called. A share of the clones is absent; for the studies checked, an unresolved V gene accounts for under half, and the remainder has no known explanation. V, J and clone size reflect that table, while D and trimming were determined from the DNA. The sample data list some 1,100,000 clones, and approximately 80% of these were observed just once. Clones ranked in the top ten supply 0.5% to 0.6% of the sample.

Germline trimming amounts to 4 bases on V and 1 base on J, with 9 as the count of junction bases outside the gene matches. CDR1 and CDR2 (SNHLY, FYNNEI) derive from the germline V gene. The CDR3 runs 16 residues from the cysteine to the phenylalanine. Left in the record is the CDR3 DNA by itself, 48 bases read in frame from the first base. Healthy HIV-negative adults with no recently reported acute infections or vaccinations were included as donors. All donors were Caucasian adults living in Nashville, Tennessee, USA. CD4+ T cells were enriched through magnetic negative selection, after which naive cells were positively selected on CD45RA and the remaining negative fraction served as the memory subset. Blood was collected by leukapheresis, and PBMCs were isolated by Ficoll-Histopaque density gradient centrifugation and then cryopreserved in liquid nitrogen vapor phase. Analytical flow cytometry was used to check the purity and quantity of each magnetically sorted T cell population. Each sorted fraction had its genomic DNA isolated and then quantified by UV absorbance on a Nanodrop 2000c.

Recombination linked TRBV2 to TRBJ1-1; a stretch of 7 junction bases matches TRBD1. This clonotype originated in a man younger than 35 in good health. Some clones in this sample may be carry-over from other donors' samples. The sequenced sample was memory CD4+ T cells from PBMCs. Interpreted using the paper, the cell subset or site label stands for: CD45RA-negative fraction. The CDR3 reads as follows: CASSGRRGRTNTEAFF. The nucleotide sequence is TGTGCCAGCAGTGGAAGGAGGGGGCGGACGAACACTGAAGCTTTCTTT.